The rows below give T cell receptor beta chains drawn from one sample of a study of Graves' ophthalmopathy and Graves' hyperthyroidism. Via MiXCR, TCRdb re-called the multiplex PCR reads, giving one row per CDR3 protein. The data show a few hundred thousand distinct CDR3 sequences, with less than 45% seen just once and roughly 4.5% held by the top ten. Sequencing used peripheral blood or thyroid tissue (not recorded which). These receptors all stem from an adult man with Graves' hyperthyroidism. The CDR3 runs from the conserved cysteine through the conserved F or W. A D gene is named only where the DNA matches it firmly. Some rows have no size entry. The others give once, few or many, or a class for an expanded clone.

abundance	v_gene	d_gene	j_gene	CDR3aa	CDR3nt
NA	TRBV7-2	NA	TRBJ2-5	CASSLARTPNETQYF	TGTGCCAGCAGCTTAGCGCGGACTCCCAATGAGACCCAGTACTTC
many	TRBV2	TRBD1	TRBJ2-5	CASSAGQGTVTQETQYF	TGTGCCAGCAGTGCCGGACAGGGGACGGTAACCCAAGAGACCCAGTACTTC
many	TRBV20-1	TRBD1	TRBJ1-2	CSAGTGSRGTF	TGCAGTGCTGGGACAGGGTCCCGGGGAACCTTC
NA	TRBV7-8	TRBD1	TRBJ1-5	CASSLASRTGGGQPQHF	TGTGCCAGCAGCTTAGCGTCGCGGACAGGGGGCGGTCAGCCCCAGCATTTT
NA	TRBV20-1	TRBD1	TRBJ2-7	CSAQTGNYPYEQYF	TGCAGTGCCCAGACAGGGAATTACCCCTACGAGCAGTACTTC
NA	TRBV7-9	NA	TRBJ1-4	CASSFEVLGNNEKLFF	TGTGCCAGCAGCTTTGAGGTACTAGGAAATAATGAAAAACTGTTTTTT
many	TRBV12-3/TRBV12-4	TRBD1	TRBJ1-5	CASSGEGGSNQPQHF	TGTGCCAGCAGCGGTGAAGGGGGCAGCAATCAGCCCCAGCATTTT
NA	TRBV15	TRBD2	TRBJ2-5	CATSRTSGRETQYF	TGTGCCACCAGCAGGACTAGCGGGAGAGAGACCCAGTACTTC
many	TRBV24-1	NA	TRBJ1-5	CATSDQYSNQPQHF	TGTGCCACCAGTGATCAGTATAGCAATCAGCCCCAGCATTTT
NA	TRBV6-5	TRBD1	TRBJ1-2	CASRLEDRGQGGYTF	TGTGCCAGCAGGCTCGAGGACAGGGGACAGGGCGGCTACACCTTC
NA	TRBV6-1	NA	TRBJ1-6	CASSEPGKVNSPLHF	TGTGCCAGCAGTGAACCGGGGAAGGTTAATTCACCCCTCCACTTT
NA	TRBV15	NA	TRBJ1-3	CATSRDHGGGNTIYF	TGTGCCACCAGCAGAGATCATGGCGGTGGAAACACCATATATTTT
many	TRBV12-3/TRBV12-4	NA	TRBJ1-1	CASSDEGWEAFF	TGTGCCAGCAGCGACGAAGGGTGGGAAGCTTTCTTT
many	TRBV7-7	TRBD2	TRBJ2-5	CASSRTGLAGARGETQYF	TGTGCTAGCAGCCGAACAGGACTAGCGGGGGCCCGGGGCGAGACCCAGTACTTC
few	TRBV24-1	NA	TRBJ2-2	CATSDFSTASNTGELFF	TGTGCCACCAGTGATTTCTCGACGGCCTCGAACACCGGGGAGCTGTTTTTT
many	TRBV25-1	NA	TRBJ1-4	CASRQGGEKLFF	TGTGCCAGCAGACAGGGCGGTGAAAAACTGTTTTTT
NA	TRBV19	NA	TRBJ1-6	CASSIGRENSPLHF	TGTGCCAGTAGTATTGGCAGGGAGAATTCACCCCTCCACTTT
NA	TRBV7-9	TRBD1	TRBJ2-7	CASSLDQGAEEQYF	TGTGCCAGCAGCTTGGACCAGGGGGCGGAAGAGCAGTACTTC
few	TRBV27	NA	TRBJ2-5	CASSTVPGRGETQYF	TGTGCCAGCAGCACCGTCCCGGGTAGGGGGGAGACCCAGTACTTC
NA	TRBV6-1	NA	TRBJ1-5	CASSYEGHGGPQHF	TGTGCCAGCAGTTACGAGGGCCACGGGGGGCCCCAGCATTTT
NA	TRBV10-3	NA	TRBJ1-1	CAITGTANTEAFF	TGTGCCATCACCGGGACGGCGAACACTGAAGCTTTCTTT
once	TRBV5-1	TRBD1	TRBJ2-5	CASSLSTGTGWRETQYF	TGTGCCAGCAGCCTAAGCACCGGGACAGGGTGGAGAGAGACCCAGTACTTC
few	TRBV7-2	TRBD1	TRBJ2-7	CASSQGQAMSYEQYF	TGTGCCAGCAGCCAAGGACAGGCCATGTCCTACGAGCAGTACTTC
many	TRBV29-1	NA	TRBJ2-5	CSVDPSVQETQYF	TGCAGCGTGGATCCTAGCGTCCAAGAGACCCAGTACTTC
many	TRBV2	TRBD1	TRBJ1-1	CASSDGTGNTEAFF	TGTGCCAGCAGTGATGGGACAGGGAACACTGAAGCTTTCTTT
NA	TRBV20-1	TRBD2	TRBJ2-5	CSAKTSGTASETQYF	TGCAGTGCCAAGACTAGCGGGACAGCCTCGGAGACCCAGTACTTC
NA	TRBV18	NA	TRBJ1-2	CASSPDSGYTF	TGTGCCAGCTCACCGGACTCTGGCTACACCTTC
many	TRBV20-1	TRBD1	TRBJ1-1	CSAKPGTGLGTEAFF	TGCAGTGCTAAACCCGGGACAGGGCTGGGCACTGAAGCTTTCTTT
NA	TRBV9	NA	TRBJ2-7	CASSEGSGGSYEQYF	TGTGCCAGCAGCGAAGGTTCGGGCGGCTCCTACGAGCAGTACTTC
NA	TRBV18	TRBD1	TRBJ1-1	CASSPPGQQNTEAFF	TGTGCCAGCTCACCACCGGGACAGCAGAACACTGAAGCTTTCTTT
many	TRBV10-1	NA	TRBJ1-1	CASSQDSAGDTEAFF	TGCGCCAGCAGCCAGGATAGTGCGGGGGACACTGAAGCTTTCTTT
many	TRBV19	TRBD2	TRBJ2-7	CASSQPGLRVGEQYF	TGTGCCAGTAGCCAGCCGGGACTACGCGTTGGCGAGCAGTACTTC
NA	TRBV29-1	TRBD1	TRBJ2-7	CSVVSGQGLNEQYF	TGCAGCGTTGTTTCGGGACAGGGTCTCAACGAGCAGTACTTC
once	TRBV29-1	TRBD2	TRBJ2-2	CSVEDWRGGGAGELFF	TGCAGCGTTGAAGATTGGCGGGGGGGAGGAGCCGGGGAGCTGTTTTTT
many	TRBV4-1	NA	TRBJ1-1	CASSIQGSDTEAFF	TGCGCCAGCAGCATCCAGGGGTCGGACACTGAAGCTTTCTTT
many	TRBV24-1	NA	TRBJ1-2	CATSDSNRIYGYTF	TGTGCCACCAGTGATTCCAACAGGATCTATGGCTACACCTTC